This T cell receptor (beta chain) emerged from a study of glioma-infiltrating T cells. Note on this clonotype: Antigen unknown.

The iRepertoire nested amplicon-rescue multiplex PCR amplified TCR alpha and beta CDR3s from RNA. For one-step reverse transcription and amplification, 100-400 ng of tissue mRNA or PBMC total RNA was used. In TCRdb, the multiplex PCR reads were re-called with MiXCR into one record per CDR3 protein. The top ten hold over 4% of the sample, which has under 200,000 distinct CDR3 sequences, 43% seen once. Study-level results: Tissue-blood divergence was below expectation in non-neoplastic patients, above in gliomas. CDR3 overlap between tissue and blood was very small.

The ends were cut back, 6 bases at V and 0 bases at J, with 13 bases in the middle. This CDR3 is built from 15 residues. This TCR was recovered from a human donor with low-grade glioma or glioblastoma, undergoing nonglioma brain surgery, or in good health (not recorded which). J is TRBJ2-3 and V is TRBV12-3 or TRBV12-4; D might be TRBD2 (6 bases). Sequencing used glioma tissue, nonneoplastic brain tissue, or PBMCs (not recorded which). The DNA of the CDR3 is TGTGCCAGCAGGATAGCGGAAACTAGCACAGATACGCAGTATTTT. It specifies CASRIAETSTDTQYF.